This entry concerns a single T cell receptor (beta chain). This CDR3 has 13 amino acids. From germline, CDR1 is DFQATT and CDR2 SNEGSKA (reference sequence). V was clipped by 5 bases and J by 3 bases, with 14 bases between them. The data originate from a study of T cells in Graves' hyperthyroidism and ophthalmopathy. TCR beta CDR3 sequences were amplified from RNA transcripts. The HTBI primer set was used in a first-round RT-PCR of the TCR CDR3. TCRdb re-called the multiplex PCR reads through MiXCR, storing one row per CDR3 protein. The sample gives around 450,000 distinct CDR3 sequences, around 13% of which show up once; roughly 4.8% is in the top ten.

The V gene is TRBV20-1, the J gene TRBJ2-7; TRBD2 is a possible D gene (5 bases). The origin of this receptor is a woman between 18 and 30 years old with Graves' hyperthyroidism. Sequences were obtained from blood. Here the CDR3 DNA reads TGCAGTGCTGCGAGGACGGGGAACTACGAGCAGTACTTC. It encodes CSAARTGNYEQYF.